This TCR beta chain is from a study of cytomegalovirus exposure and HLA in healthy donors. Regarding the study as a whole: Three CMV-associated chains proved CMV antigen-specific in vitro. In an earlier analysis, most TCR beta V segments were productive about 87% or about 30% of the time.

The primer mix had 60 Vbeta and 13 Jbeta primers. The assay was immunoSEQ multiplex PCR, and TCRdb's table has in-frame clones only and misses some. The table shows fewer than 350,000 clones, with about 87% occurring only once. The count of this clone is one. The antigen is not known. The sequence came from a woman aged 18-35 years in good health and CMV-seronegative. The specimen sequenced was PBMCs.

This CDR3 is CASRPGQGVTNEKLFF. In DNA form, the CDR3 reads TGTGCCAGCAGACCGGGACAGGGGGTTACTAATGAAAAACTGTTTTTT. The chain links TRBV6-6 to TRBJ1-4, with 11 bases matching TRBD1. The V gene end was trimmed by 6 bases and the J gene end by 2 bases; junction bases not matched to a gene: 5. Germline-derived CDR1 and CDR2 are MNHNY and SVGAGI (reference sequence). The CDR3 is made up of 16 amino acids.